A single T cell receptor beta chain is shown here with its context. Researchers ran the PCR with 60 Vbeta and 13 Jbeta primers. Libraries were prepared by immunoSEQ multiplex PCR; TCRdb keeps only in-frame clonotypes and omits some of them. Here the sample spans 100,000 to 130,000 clones, around four fifths being singletons. With 4 bases removed from V and 1 base from J, the gap between germline ends came to 13 bases. The CDR3 runs to 15 residues. Germline lookup yields CDR1 SGHRS and CDR2 YFSETQ. The data were taken from a study of cytomegalovirus exposure and HLA in healthy donors. This TCR was recovered from a man younger than 45 in good health and CMV-seronegative. This rearrangement joins TRBV5-1 to TRBJ2-3; D ambiguous. Sequencing used PBMCs. CDR3 in DNA: TGCGCCAGCAGCCCGGTAGCCTCCCGCACAGATACGCAGTATTTT. Translating it yields CASSPVASRTDTQYF.